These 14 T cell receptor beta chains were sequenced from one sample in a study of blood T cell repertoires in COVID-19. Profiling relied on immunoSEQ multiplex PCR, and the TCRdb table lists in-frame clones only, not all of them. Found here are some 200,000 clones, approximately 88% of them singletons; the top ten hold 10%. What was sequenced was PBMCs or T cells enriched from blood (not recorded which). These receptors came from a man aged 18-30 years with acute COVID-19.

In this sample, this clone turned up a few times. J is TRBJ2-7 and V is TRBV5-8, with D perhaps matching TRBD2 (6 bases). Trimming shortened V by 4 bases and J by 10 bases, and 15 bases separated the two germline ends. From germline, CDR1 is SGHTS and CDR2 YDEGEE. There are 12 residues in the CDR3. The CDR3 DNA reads TGTGCCAGCAGCGGGAGACTAGTCACTCAGTACTTC. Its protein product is CASSGRLVTQYF.

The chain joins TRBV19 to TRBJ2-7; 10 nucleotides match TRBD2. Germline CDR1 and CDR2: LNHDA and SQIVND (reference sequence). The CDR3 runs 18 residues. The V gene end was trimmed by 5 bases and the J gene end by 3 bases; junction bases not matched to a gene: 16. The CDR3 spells CASSPRWGLAGARYEQYF. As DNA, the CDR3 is TGTGCCAGTAGTCCCCGGTGGGGGCTAGCGGGAGCCCGCTACGAGCAGTACTTC.

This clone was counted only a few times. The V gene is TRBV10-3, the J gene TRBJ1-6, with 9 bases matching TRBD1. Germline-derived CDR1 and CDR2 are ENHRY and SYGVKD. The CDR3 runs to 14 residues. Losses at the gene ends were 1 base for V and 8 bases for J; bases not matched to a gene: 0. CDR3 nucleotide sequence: TGTGCCATCAGTGAGTGGACAGGGGATTCACCCCTCCACTTT. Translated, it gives CAISEWTGDSPLHF.

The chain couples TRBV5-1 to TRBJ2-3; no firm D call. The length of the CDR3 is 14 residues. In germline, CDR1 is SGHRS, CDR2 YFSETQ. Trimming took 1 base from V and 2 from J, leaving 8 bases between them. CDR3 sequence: CASSLTGTTDTQYF. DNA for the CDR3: TGCGCCAGCAGCTTGACGGGTACCACAGATACGCAGTATTTT.

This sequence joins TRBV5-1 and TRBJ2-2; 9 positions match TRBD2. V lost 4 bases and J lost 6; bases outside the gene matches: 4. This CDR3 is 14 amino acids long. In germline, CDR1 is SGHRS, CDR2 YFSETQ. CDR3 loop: CASSQAGGAGELFF. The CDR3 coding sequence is TGCGCCAGCAGCCAAGCGGGAGGTGCCGGGGAGCTGTTTTTT.

The CDR3 region has the DNA TGTGCCAGCCGGAAGGGACTAGCGCTGCCAAACTACGAGCAGTACTTC. The encoded protein is CASRKGLALPNYEQYF. V and J are TRBV28 and TRBJ2-7, with TRBD2 identical over 10 bases. V dropped 8 bases and J dropped 3; count of bases not matched to a gene: 13. Germline CDR1 is MDHEN and CDR2 is SYDVKM. The CDR3 is 16 amino acids.

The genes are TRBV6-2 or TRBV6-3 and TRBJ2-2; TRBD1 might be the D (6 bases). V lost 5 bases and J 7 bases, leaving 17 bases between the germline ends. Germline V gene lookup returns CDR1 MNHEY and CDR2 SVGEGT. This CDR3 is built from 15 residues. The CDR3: CASSLRGSEVGELFF. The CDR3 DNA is TGTGCCAGCAGTCTCAGGGGAAGCGAGGTCGGGGAGCTGTTTTTT.

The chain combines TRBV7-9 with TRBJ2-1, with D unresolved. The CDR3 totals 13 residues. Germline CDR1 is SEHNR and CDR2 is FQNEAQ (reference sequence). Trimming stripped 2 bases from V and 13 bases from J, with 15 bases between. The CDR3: CASSLPPSVTQFF. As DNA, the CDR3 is TGTGCCAGCAGCTTACCCCCCTCAGTTACACAGTTCTTC.

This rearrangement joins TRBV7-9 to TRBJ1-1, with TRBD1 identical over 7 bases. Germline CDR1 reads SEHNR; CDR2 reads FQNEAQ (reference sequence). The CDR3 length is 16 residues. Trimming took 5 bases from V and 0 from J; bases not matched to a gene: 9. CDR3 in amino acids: CASSPTGNGMNTEAFF. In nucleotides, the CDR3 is TGTGCCAGCAGCCCGACAGGGAATGGGATGAACACTGAAGCTTTCTTT.

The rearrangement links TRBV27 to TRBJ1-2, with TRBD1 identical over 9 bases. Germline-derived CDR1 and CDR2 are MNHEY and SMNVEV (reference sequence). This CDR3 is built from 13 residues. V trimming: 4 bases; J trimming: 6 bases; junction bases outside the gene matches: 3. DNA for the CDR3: TGTGCCAGCAGTTGGCGACAGGGGGATGGCTACACCTTC. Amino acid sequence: CASSWRQGDGYTF.

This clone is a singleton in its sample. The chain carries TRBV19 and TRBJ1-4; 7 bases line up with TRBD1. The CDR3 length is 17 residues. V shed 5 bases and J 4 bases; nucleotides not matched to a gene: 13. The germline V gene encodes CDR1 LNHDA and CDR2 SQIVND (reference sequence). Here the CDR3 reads CASSLIATGQDNEKLFF. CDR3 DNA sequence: TGTGCCAGTAGTCTCATAGCGACAGGGCAGGATAATGAAAAACTGTTTTTT.

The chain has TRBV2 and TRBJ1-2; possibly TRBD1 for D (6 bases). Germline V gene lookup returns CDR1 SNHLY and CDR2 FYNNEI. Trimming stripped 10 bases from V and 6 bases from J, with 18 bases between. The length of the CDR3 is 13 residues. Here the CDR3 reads CATQRTEQDGYTF. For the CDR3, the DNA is TGTGCCACCCAGCGGACAGAACAAGATGGCTACACCTTC.

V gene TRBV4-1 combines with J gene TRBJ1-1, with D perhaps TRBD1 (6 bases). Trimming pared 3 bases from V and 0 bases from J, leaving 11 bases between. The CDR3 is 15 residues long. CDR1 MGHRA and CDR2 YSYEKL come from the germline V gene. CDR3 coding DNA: TGCGCCAGCAGCCAGGAGACAGGCTTGAACACTGAAGCTTTCTTT. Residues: CASSQETGLNTEAFF.

CDR3 DNA sequence: TGTGCCAGCAGCTCGGTGCAAGATACGCAGTATTTT. Translation gives CASSSVQDTQYF. V is TRBV11-3 and J is TRBJ2-3; D is undetermined. CDR3 length: 12 residues. The V and J ends lost 4 bases and 5 bases respectively, with 7 bases between them. CDR1 and CDR2 from the germline V gene are SGHNT and YENEEA.